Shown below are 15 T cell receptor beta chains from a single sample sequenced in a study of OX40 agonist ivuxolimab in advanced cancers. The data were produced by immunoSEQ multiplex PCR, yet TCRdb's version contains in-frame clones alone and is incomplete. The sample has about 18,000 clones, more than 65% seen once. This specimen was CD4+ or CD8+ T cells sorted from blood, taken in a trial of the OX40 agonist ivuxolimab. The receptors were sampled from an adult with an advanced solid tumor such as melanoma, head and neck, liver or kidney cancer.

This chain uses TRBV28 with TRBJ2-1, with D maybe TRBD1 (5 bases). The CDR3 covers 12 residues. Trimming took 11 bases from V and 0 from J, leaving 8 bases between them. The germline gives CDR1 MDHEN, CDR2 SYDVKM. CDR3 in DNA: TGTGCCGGCCAGGGCTCCTACAATGAGCAGTTCTTC. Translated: CAGQGSYNEQFF.

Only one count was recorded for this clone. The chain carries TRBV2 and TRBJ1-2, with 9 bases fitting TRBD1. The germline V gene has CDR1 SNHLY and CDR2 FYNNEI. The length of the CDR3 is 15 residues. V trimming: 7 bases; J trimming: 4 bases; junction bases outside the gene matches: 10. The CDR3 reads CASIPGQGYTYGYTF. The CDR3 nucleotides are TGTGCCAGCATCCCGGGACAGGGTTATACCTATGGCTACACCTTC.

CDR3 residues: CASTLSGDTGELFF. The CDR3, as DNA: TGTGCCAGTACCTTGAGTGGGGACACCGGGGAGCTGTTTTTT. J is TRBJ2-2 and V is TRBV6-1; D not certain. Germline CDR1 and CDR2: MNHNS and SASEGT. V was pared by 9 bases and J by 3 bases, with 14 bases between. The CDR3 totals 14 residues.

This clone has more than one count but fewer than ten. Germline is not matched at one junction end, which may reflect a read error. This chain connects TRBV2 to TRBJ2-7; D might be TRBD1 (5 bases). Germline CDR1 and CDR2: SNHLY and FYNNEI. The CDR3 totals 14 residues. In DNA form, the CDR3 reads TGTGCCAGCAGTGAGAGGTCAGGGTCCTCCGAGCAGTACTTC. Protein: CASSERSGSSEQYF.

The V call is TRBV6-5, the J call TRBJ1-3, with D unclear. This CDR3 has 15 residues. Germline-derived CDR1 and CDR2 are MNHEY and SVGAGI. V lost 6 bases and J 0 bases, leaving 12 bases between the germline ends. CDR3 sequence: CASSLAPPSGNTIYF. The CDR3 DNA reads TGTGCCAGCAGCCTCGCTCCTCCCTCTGGAAACACCATATATTTT.

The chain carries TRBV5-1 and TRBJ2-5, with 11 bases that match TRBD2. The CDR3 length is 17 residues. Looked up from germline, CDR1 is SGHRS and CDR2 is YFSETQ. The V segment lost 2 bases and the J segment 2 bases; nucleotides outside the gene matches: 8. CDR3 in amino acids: CASSFGLAGGQQETQYF. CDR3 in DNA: TGCGCCAGCAGCTTCGGGCTAGCGGGGGGCCAGCAAGAGACCCAGTACTTC.

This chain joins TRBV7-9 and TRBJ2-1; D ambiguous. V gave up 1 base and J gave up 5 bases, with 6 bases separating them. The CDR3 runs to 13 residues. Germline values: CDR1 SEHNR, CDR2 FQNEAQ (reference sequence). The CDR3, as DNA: TGTGCCAGCAGCTTAGTGCCTAACAATGAGCAGTTCTTC. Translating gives CASSLVPNNEQFF. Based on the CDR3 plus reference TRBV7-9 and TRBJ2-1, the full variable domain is DTGVSQNPRHKITKRGQNVTFRCDPISEHNRLYWYRQTLGQGPEFLTYFQNEAQLEKSRLLSDRFSAERPKGSFSTLEIQRTEQGDSAMYLCASSLVPNNEQFFGPGTRLTVL.

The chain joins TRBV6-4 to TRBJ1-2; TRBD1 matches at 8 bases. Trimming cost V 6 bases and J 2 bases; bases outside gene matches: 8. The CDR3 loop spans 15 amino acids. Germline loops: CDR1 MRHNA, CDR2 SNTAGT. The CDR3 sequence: CASSPTRTGNYGYTF. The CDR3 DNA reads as TGTGCCAGCAGCCCTACCCGGACAGGGAACTATGGCTACACCTTC.

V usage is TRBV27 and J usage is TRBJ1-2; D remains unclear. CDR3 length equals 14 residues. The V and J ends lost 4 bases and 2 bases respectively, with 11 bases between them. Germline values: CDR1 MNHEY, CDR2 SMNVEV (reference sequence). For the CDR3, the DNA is TGTGCCAGCAGTTCAGGAGGCTTCAACTATGGCTACACCTTC. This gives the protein CASSSGGFNYGYTF.

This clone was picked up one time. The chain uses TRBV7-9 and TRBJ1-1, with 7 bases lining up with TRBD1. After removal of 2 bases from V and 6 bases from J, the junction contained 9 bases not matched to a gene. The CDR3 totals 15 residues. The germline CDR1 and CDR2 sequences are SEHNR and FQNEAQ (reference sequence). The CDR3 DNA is TGTGCCAGCAGCTTAATAAGGAGGGGGCGGCCTGAAGCTTTCTTT. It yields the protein CASSLIRRGRPEAFF.

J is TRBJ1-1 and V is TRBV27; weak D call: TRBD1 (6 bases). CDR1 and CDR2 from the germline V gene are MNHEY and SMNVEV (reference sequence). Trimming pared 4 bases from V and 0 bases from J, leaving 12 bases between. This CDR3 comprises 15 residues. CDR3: CASSSDRPMNTEAFF. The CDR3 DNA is TGTGCCAGCAGTTCCGACAGGCCGATGAACACTGAAGCTTTCTTT.

The CDR3 here is CASSEGGTYEQYF. The CDR3 DNA reads as TGTGCCAGCAGTGAAGGGGGCACGTACGAGCAGTACTTC. The V call is TRBV6-1, the J call TRBJ2-7; maybe TRBD1 (5 bases). Germline-derived CDR1 and CDR2 are MNHNS and SASEGT. The CDR3 runs to 13 residues. V was trimmed by 1 base and J by 4 bases, leaving 8 bases between them.

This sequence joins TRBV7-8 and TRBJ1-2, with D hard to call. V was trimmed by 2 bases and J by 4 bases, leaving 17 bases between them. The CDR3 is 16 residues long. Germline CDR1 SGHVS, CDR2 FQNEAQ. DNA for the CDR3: TGTGCCAGCAGCTTACGAAACACCCCCGGCGGCTATGGCTACACCTTC. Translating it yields CASSLRNTPGGYGYTF.

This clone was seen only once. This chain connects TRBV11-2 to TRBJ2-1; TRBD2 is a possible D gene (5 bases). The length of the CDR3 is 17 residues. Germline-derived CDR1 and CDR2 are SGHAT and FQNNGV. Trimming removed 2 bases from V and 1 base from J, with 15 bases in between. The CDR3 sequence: CASSLSEGAVSYNEQFF. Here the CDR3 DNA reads TGTGCCAGCAGCTTAAGTGAGGGAGCAGTGTCCTACAATGAGCAGTTCTTC.

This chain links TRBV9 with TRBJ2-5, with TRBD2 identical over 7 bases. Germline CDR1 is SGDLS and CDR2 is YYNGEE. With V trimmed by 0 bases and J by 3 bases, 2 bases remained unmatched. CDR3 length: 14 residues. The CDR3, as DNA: TGTGCCAGCAGCGTAGAGGGAGGGGAAGAGACCCAGTACTTC. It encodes CASSVEGGEETQYF.